The source of this TCR beta chain is a study of post-analysis software for immune sequencing data. This CDR3 spans 15 amino acids. Germline V gene lookup returns CDR1 LGHDT and CDR2 YNNKEL (reference sequence). Prepared libraries of TCR beta cDNA carried unique molecular identifiers. TCRdb redid the calling of the PCR reads with MiXCR, one entry per CDR3 protein. The sample carries fewer than 700,000 distinct CDR3 sequences, roughly 45% recorded once. Regarding this clonotype: Its specificity is not known.

Study outcomes and limitations: The study found TRBV5-6, TRBV5-1 and TRBV20-1 among 4 or 5 TRBV segments more frequent in patients than controls.

Material for sequencing was blood. The sequence was collected from a girl aged 10 to 17 with multiple sclerosis. The V gene is TRBV3-1, the J gene TRBJ2-1; TRBD2 agrees at 8 bases. The J call may be in error: the DNA end matches TRBJ2-7 better. The DNA for the CDR3 is TGTGCCAGCAGCCCGGTAGCGGGGCTCTACAATGAGCAGTACTTC. Translated, it gives CASSPVAGLYNEQYF.